The subject of this entry is one T cell receptor (beta chain). The target antigen is unknown. This record belongs to a study of cytomegalovirus exposure and HLA in healthy donors. Looking at the study overall: Some 85 million unique TCRs, all from HLA-typed donors, were included in an early release of the data. Study-wide findings and caveats: The study designated roughly 150 TCR beta chains cytomegalovirus-associated. Most TCR sequences were uncommon, yet certain public TCRs appeared in many donors.

The study ran its PCR with 60 Vbeta and 13 Jbeta primers. The table came from immunoSEQ multiplex PCR; TCRdb's copy has only in-frame clones and leaves some out. The top ten clones hold around 3% of a sample with roughly 120,000 clones, over 60% of them seen once. The sequence derives from a woman aged 30 to 39 in good health and CMV-seropositive. Sequencing was carried out using PBMCs.

CDR3 protein: CATSNGGAPYNEQFF. The CDR3 region has the DNA TGTGCCACCAGCAACGGGGGGGCCCCCTACAATGAGCAGTTCTTC. This chain links TRBV15 with TRBJ2-1; 8 bases are shared with TRBD2. Germline CDR1 and CDR2: LNHNV and YYDKDF (reference sequence). The CDR3 totals 15 residues. The ends lost 4 bases at V and 2 bases at J; junction bases unmatched: 4.